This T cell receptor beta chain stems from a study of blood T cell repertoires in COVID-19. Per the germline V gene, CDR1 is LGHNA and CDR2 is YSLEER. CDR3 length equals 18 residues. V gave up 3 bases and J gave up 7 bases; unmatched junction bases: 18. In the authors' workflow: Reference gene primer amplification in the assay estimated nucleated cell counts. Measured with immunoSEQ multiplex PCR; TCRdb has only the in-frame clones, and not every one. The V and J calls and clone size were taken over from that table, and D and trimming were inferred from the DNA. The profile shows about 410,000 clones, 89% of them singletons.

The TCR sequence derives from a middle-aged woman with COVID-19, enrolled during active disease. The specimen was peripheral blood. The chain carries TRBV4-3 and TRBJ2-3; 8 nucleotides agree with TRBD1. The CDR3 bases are TGCGCCAGCAGCCAGGCCCATGGTTTCGCAGGGGGCGGGTATACGCAGTATTTT. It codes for CASSQAHGFAGGGYTQYF.